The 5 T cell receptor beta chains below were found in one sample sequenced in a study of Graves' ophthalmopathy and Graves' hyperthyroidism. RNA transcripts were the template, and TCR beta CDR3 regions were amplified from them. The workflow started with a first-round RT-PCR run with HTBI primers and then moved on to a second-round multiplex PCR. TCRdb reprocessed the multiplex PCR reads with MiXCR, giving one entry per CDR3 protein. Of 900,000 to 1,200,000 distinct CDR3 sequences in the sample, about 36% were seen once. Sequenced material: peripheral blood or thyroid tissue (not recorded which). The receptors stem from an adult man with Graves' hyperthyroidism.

CDR3 sequence reads: CATAGTGEHNSPLHF. CDR3 in DNA: TGTGCCACCGCGGGGACAGGGGAACATAATTCACCCCTCCACTTT. The rearrangement joins TRBV15 to TRBJ1-6; 10 bases match TRBD1. The CDR3 runs to 15 residues. The V gene's germline CDR1 is LNHNV and CDR2 YYDKDF (reference sequence). Unmatched junction bases numbered 6, after V lost 8 bases and J lost 5 bases.

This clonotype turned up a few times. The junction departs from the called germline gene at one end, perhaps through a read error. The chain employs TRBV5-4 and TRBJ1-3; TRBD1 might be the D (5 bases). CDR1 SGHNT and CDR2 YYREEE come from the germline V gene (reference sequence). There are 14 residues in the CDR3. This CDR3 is CASSFDNGDPREEF. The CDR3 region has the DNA TGTGCCAGCAGCTTCGATAACGGGGACCCAAGAGAGGAGTTT. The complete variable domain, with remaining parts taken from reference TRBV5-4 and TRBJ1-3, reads ETGVTQSPTHLIKTRGQQVTLRCSSQSGHNTVSWYQQALGQGPQFIFQYYREEENGRGNFPPRFSGLQFPNYSSELNVNALELDDSALYLCASSFDNGDPREEFGEGSWLTVV.

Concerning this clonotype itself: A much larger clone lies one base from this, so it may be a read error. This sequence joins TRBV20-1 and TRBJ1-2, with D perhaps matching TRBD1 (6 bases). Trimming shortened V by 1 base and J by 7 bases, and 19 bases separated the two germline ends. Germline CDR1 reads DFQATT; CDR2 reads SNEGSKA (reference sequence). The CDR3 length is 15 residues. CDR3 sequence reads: CSARATGPVGGGYTF. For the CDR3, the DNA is TGCAGTGCTAGAGCCACAGGGCCCGTTGGAGGTGGCTACACCTTC.

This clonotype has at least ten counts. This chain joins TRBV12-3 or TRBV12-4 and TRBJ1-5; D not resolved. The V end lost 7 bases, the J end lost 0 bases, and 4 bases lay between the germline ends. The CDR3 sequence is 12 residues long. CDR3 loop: CASTLSNQPQHF. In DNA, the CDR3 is TGTGCCAGCACCCTTAGCAATCAGCCCCAGCATTTT.

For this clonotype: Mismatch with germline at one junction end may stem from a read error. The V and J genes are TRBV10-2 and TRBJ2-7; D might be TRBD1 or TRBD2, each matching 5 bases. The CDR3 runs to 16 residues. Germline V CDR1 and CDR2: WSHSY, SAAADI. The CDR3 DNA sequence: TGTGCCAGCAGCCTTACCTGGACTCTCAAAAGGGACGAGCGGTACTTC. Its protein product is CASSLTWTLKRDERYF.